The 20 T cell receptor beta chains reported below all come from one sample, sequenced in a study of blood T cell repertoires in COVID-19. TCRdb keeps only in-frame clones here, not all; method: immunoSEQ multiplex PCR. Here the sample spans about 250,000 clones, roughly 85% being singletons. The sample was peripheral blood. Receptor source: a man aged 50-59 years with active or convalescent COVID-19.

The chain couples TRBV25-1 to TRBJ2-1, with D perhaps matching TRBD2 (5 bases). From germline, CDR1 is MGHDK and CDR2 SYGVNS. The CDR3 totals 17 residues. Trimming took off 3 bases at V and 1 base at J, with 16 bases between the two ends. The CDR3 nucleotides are TGTGCCAGCAGTGATTCTCCAGCGGAAACTTCCTACAATGAGCAGTTCTTC. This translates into CASSDSPAETSYNEQFF.

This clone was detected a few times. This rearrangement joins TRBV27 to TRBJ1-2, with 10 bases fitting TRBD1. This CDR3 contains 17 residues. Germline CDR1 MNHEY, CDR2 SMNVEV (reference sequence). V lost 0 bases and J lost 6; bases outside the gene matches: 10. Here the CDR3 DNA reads TGTGCCAGCAGTTTATCGGCCCCCGCGGACAGGGGGAATGGCTACACCTTC. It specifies CASSLSAPADRGNGYTF.

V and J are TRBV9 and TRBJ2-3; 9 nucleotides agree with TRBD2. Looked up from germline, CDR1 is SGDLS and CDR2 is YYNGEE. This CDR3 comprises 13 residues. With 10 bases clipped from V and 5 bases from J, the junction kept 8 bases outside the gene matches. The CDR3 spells CAGLAGARDTQYF. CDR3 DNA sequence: TGTGCCGGATTAGCGGGAGCTCGAGATACGCAGTATTTT.

The CDR3 is CASSVPRGTGNTGELFF. The CDR3 DNA follows: TGTGCCAGCAGCGTACCGAGGGGGACCGGGAACACCGGGGAGCTGTTTTTT. V gene TRBV9 combines with J gene TRBJ2-2; possible D gene TRBD1, 6 bases. Trimming pared 1 base from V and 1 base from J, leaving 14 bases between. CDR1 SGDLS and CDR2 YYNGEE come from the germline V gene. The CDR3 sequence is 17 residues long.

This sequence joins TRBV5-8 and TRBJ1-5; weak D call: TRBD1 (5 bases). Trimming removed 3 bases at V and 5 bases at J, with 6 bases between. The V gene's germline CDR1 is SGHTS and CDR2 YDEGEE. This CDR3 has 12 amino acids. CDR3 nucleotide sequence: TGTGCCAGCAGCTGGGGGGATCAGCCCCAGCATTTT. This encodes CASSWGDQPQHF.

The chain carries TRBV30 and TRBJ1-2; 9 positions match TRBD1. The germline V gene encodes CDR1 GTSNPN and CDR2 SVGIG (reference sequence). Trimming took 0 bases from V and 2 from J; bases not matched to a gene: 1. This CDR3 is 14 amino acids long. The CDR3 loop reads CAWSVQGANYGYTF. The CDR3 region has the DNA TGTGCCTGGAGTGTACAGGGGGCAAACTATGGCTACACCTTC.

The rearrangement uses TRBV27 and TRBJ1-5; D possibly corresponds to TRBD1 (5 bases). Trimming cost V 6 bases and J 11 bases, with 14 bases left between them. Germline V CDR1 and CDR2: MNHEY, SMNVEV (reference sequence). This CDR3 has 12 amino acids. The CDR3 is CASRDPGGAQHF. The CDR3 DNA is TGTGCCAGCAGAGACCCGGGGGGTGCCCAGCATTTT.

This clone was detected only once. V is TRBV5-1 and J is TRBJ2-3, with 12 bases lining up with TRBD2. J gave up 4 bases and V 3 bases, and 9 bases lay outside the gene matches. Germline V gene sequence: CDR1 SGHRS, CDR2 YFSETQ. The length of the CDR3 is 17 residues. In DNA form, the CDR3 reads TGCGCCAGCAGCTCCGGACTAGCGGGAAAGAGTGCAGATACGCAGTATTTT. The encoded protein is CASSSGLAGKSADTQYF.

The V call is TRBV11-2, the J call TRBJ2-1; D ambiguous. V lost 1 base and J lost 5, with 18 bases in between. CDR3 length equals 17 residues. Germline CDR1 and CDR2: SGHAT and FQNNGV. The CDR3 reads CASSLVARSAFNNEQFF. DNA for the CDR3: TGTGCCAGCAGCTTAGTGGCGCGGAGCGCCTTTAACAATGAGCAGTTCTTC.

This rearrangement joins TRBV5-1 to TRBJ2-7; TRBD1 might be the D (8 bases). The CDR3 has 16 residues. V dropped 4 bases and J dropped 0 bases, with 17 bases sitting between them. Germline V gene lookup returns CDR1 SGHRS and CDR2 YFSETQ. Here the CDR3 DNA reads TGCGCCAGCAGCCAAAGGACAGGGAGGGCCTCCTACGAGCAGTACTTC. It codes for CASSQRTGRASYEQYF.

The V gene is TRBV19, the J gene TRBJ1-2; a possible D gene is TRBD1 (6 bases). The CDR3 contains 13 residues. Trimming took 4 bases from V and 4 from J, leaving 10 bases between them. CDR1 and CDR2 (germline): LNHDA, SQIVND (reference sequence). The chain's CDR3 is CASSSTGTYGYTF. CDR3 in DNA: TGTGCCAGTAGTAGCACAGGGACCTATGGCTACACCTTC.

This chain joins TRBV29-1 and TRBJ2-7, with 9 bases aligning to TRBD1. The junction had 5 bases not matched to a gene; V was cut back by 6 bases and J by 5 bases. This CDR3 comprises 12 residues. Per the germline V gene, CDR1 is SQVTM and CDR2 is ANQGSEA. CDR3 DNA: TGCAGCGTGAACAGGGGGCGGAACGAGCAGTACTTC. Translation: CSVNRGRNEQYF.

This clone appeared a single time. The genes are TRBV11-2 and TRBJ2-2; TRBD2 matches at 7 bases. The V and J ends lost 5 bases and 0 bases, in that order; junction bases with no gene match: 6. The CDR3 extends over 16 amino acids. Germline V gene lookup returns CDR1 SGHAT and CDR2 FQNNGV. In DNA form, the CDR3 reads TGTGCCAGCAGCCCTAGGGAGGGTCCGAACACCGGGGAGCTGTTTTTT. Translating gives CASSPREGPNTGELFF.

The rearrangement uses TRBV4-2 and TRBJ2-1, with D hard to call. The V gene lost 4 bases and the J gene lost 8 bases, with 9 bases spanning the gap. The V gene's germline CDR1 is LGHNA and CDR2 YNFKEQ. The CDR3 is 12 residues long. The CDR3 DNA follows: TGTGCCAGCAGCCCCTCATCGGATGAGCAGTTCTTC. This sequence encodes CASSPSSDEQFF.

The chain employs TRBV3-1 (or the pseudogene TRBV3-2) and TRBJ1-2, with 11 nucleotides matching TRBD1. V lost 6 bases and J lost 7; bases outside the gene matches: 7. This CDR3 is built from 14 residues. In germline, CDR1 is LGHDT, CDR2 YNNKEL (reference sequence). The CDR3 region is CASSHWDRGGGYTF. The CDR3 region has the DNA TGTGCCAGCAGTCATTGGGACAGGGGGGGTGGCTACACCTTC.

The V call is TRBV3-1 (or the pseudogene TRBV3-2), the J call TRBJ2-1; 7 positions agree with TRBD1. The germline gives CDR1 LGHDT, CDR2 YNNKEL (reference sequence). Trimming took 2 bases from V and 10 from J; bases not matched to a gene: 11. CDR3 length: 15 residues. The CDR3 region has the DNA TGTGCCAGCAGCCAACAGGGGGAATACACCCGGGAGCAGTTCTTC. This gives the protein CASSQQGEYTREQFF.

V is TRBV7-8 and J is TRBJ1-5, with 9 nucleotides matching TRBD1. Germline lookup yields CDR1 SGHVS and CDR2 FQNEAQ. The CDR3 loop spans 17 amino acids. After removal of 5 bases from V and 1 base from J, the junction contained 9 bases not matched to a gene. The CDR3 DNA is TGTGCCAGCAGCATAGACCGAACAGGGGGCAGCAATCAGCCCCAGCATTTT. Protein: CASSIDRTGGSNQPQHF.

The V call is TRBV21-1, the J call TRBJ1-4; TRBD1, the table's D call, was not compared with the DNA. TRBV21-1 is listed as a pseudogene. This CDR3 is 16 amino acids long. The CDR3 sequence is CASRKGGTGRNEKLFF. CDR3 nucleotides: TGTGCCAGCAGGAAAGGGGGGACAGGACGAAATGAAAAACTGTTTTTT.

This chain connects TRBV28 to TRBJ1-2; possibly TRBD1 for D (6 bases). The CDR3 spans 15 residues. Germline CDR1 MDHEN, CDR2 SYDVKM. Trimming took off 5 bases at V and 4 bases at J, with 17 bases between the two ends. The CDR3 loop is CASSRPQGWTYGYTF. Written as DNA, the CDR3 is TGTGCCAGCAGTAGACCCCAGGGGTGGACCTATGGCTACACCTTC.

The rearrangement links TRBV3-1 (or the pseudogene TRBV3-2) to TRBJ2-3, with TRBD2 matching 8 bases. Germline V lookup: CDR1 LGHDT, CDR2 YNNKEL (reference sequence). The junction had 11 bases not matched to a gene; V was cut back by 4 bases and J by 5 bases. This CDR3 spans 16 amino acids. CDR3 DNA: TGTGCCAGCAGCCCGTATCCCGGGACTAGTAAAGATACGCAGTATTTT. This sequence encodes CASSPYPGTSKDTQYF.